The subject of this entry is one T cell receptor beta chain. This sample was included in a study of blood T cell repertoires in COVID-19. Across the study: Material from acute and convalescent COVID-19 was sourced from the United States, Italy and Spain. Sample material is recorded as cDNA or gDNA derived from T cells, B-cell-depleted T cells, or PBMCs.

TCRdb keeps only in-frame clones here, not all; method: immunoSEQ multiplex PCR. There are about 81,000 clones in the sample; roughly 91% occur only once, and about 1.9% lies in the top ten. The V segment lost 2 bases and the J segment 0 bases; nucleotides outside the gene matches: 2. Germline V gene lookup returns CDR1 SGHRS and CDR2 YFSETQ. The CDR3 is 15 residues long. The J gene is TRBJ1-1, the V gene TRBV5-1; 9 bases align to TRBD1. This TCR was recovered from a woman between 45 and 65 years old in a cohort sampled during active COVID-19. Input material: peripheral blood. As DNA, the CDR3 is TGCGCCAGCAGCTTAGGGACAGGGATGAACACTGAAGCTTTCTTT. Translated: CASSLGTGMNTEAFF.